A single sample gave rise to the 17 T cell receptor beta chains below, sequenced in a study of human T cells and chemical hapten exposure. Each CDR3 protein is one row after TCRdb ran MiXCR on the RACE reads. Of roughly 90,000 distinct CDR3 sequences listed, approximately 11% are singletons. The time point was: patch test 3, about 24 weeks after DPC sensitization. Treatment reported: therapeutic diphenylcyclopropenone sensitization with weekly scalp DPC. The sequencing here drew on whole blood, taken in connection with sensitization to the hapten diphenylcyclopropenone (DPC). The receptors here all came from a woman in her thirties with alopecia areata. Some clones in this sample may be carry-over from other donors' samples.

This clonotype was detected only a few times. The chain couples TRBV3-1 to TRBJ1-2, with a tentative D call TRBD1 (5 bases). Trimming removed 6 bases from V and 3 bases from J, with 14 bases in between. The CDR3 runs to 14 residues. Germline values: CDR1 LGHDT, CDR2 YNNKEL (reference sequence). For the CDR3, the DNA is TGTGCCAGCAGACATCGGGACGCGGACTATGGCTACACCTTC. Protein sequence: CASRHRDADYGYTF.

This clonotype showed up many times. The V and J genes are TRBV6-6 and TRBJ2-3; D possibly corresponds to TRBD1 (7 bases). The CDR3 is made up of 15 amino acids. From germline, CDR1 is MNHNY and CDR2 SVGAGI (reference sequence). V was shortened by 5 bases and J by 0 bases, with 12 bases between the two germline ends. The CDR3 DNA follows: TGTGCCAGCAGTCCCAGGGGGGACAGCACAGATACGCAGTATTTT. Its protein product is CASSPRGDSTDTQYF.

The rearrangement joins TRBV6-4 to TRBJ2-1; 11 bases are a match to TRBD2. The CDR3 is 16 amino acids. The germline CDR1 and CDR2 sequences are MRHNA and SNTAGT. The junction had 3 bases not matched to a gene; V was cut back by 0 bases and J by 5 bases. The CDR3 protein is CASSDSSGGEHNEQFF. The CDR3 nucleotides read TGTGCCAGCAGTGACTCTAGCGGGGGGGAGCACAATGAGCAGTTCTTC.

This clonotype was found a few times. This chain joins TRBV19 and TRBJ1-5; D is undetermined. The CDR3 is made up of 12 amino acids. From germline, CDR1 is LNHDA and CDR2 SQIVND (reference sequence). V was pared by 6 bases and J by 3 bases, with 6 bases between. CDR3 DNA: TGTGCCAGTAGCCAGCCCAATCAGCCCCAGCATTTT. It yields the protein CASSQPNQPQHF. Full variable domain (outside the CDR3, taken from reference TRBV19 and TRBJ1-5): DGGITQSPKYLFRKEGQNVTLSCEQNLNHDAMYWYRQDPGQGLRLIYYSQIVNDFQKGDIAEGYSVSREKKESFPLTVTSAQKNPTAFYLCASSQPNQPQHFGDGTRLSIL.

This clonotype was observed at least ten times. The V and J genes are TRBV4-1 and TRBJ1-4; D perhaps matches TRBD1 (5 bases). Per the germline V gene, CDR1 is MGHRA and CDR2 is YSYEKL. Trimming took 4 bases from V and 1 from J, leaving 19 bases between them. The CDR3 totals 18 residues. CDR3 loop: CASSPHRPGGGTNEKLFF. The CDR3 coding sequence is TGCGCCAGCAGCCCCCACCGTCCGGGTGGGGGAACTAATGAAAAACTGTTTTTT.

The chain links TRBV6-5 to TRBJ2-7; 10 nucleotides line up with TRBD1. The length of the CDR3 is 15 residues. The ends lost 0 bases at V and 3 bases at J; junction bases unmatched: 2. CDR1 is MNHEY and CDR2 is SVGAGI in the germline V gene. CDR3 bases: TGTGCCAGCAGTTACTCGTGGGACAGGGGCTACGAGCAGTACTTC. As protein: CASSYSWDRGYEQYF.

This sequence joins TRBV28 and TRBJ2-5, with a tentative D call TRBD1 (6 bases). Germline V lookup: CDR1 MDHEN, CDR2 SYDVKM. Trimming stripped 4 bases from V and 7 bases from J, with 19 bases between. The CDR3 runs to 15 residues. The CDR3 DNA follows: TGTGCCAGCAGTTCGCCGCAGGGGTTGAGGGTGACCCAGTACTTC. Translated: CASSSPQGLRVTQYF.

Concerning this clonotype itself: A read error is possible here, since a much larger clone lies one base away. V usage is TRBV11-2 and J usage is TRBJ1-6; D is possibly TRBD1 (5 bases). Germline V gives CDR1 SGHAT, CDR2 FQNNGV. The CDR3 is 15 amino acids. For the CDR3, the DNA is TGTACCAGCAGCGCCCCAGGGTATACTTATTCACCCCTCCACTTT. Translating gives CTSSAPGYTYSPLHF.

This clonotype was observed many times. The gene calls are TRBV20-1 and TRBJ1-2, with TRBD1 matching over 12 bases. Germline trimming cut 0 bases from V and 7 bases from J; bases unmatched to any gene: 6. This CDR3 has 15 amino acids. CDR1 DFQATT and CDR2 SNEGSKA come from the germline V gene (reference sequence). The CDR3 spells CSARDRGQGAIGYTF. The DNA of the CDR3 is TGCAGTGCTAGAGATCGGGGACAGGGGGCGATTGGCTACACCTTC.

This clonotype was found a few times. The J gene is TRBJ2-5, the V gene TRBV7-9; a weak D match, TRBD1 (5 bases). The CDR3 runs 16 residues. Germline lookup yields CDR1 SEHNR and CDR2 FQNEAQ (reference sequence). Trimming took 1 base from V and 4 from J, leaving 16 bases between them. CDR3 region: CASSLGAGPVPETQYF. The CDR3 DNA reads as TGTGCCAGCAGCTTAGGGGCAGGGCCCGTCCCAGAGACCCAGTACTTC.

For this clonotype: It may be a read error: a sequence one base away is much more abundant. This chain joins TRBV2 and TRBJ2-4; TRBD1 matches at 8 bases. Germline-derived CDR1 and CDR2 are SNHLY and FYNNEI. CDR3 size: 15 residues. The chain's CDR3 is CTSSEVGQVQNIQYF. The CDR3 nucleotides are TGTACCAGCAGTGAAGTGGGACAGGTGCAAAACATTCAGTACTTC.

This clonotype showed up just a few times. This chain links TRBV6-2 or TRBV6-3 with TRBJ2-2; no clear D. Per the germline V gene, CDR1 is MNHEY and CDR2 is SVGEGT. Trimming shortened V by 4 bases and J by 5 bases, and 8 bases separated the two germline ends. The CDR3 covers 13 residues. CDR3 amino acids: CASSSSWTGELFF. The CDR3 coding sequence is TGTGCCAGCAGTTCTTCCTGGACCGGGGAGCTGTTTTTT.

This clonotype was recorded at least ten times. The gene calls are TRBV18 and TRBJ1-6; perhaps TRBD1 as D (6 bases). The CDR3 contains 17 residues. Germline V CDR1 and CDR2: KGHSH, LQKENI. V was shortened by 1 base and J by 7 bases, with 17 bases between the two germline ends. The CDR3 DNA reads TGTGCCAGCTCACCACGAAGCCTGTCAGGGGACAATTCACCCCTCCACTTT. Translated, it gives CASSPRSLSGDNSPLHF.

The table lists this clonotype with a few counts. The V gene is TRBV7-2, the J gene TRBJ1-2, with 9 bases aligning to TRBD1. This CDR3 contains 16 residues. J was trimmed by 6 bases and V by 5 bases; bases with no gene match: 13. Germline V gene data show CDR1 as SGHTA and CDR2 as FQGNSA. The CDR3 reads CASSTPWTGALHGYTF. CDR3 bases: TGTGCCAGCAGCACCCCTTGGACAGGGGCCCTGCATGGCTACACCTTC.

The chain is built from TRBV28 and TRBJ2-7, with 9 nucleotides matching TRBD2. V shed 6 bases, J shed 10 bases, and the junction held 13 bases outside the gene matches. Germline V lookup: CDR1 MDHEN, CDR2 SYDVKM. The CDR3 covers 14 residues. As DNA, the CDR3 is TGTGCCAGCAGCCCCTCATCGGCGGGAGGGCATCAGTACTTC. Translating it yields CASSPSSAGGHQYF.

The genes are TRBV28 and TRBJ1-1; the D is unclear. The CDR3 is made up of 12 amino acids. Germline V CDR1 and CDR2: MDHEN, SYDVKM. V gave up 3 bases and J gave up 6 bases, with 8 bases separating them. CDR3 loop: CASSFVRPEAFF. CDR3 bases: TGTGCCAGCAGTTTTGTCAGACCTGAAGCTTTCTTT.

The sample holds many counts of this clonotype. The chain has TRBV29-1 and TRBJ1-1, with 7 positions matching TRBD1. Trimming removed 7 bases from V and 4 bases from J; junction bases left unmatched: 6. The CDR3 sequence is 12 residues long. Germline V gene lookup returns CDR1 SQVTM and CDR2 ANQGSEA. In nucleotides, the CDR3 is TGCAGCGGAGGGCAGGGGGGCACTGAAGCTTTCTTT. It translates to CSGGQGGTEAFF.